The 29 T cell receptor beta chains presented below share a single source sample, sequenced in a study of T cells in localized non-small cell lung cancer. Using immunoSEQ multiplex PCR, the repertoire was profiled, and TCRdb retains in-frame clones only, with some absent. The sample includes 70,000 or so clones, approximately 84% of them seen just once. The sample consisted of peripheral blood, taken before any cancer treatment. These receptors were obtained from a female donor older than 55 with stage I lung adenocarcinoma.

The chain couples TRBV5-1 to TRBJ2-7; D might be TRBD1 (6 bases). V was cut by 0 bases and J by 0 bases, with 10 bases left in between. The CDR3 consists of 15 residues. The germline CDR1 and CDR2 sequences are SGHRS and YFSETQ. CDR3 sequence reads: CASSLGQGSSYEQYF. The CDR3 nucleotides are TGCGCCAGCAGCTTGGGGCAGGGGAGCTCCTACGAGCAGTACTTC. Looking up the rest from reference TRBV5-1 and TRBJ2-7 gives the full variable domain: KAGVTQTPRYLIKTRGQQVTLSCSPISGHRSVSWYQQTPGQGLQFLFEYFSETQRNKGNFPGRFSGRQFSNSRSEMNVSTLELGDSALYLCASSLGQGSSYEQYFGPGTRLTVT.

The chain has TRBV7-3 and TRBJ2-3, with D uncertain. Germline V gives CDR1 SGHTA, CDR2 FQGTGA. V was pared by 0 bases and J by 9 bases, with 10 bases between. The CDR3 consists of 13 residues. The CDR3 spells CASSLTGGETQYF. The CDR3 nucleotides read TGTGCCAGCAGCTTAACGGGTGGGGAAACGCAGTATTTT.

The chain combines TRBV6-1 with TRBJ1-2; D perhaps matches TRBD1 (5 bases). CDR3 length: 13 residues. Trimming pared 3 bases from V and 2 bases from J, leaving 7 bases between. CDR1 and CDR2 from the germline V gene are MNHNS and SASEGT. The CDR3, as DNA: TGTGCCAGCAGTGACGGGGCAAACTATGGCTACACCTTC. Its translation: CASSDGANYGYTF.

V gene TRBV10-3 combines with J gene TRBJ1-1, with D possibly being TRBD1 (5 bases). V dropped 0 bases and J dropped 1 base, with 9 bases sitting between them. The CDR3 has 15 amino acids. CDR1 and CDR2 from the germline V gene are ENHRY and SYGVKD. The CDR3, as DNA: TGTGCCATCAGTGAGTCTGGGGCCGGGAACACTGAAGCTTTCTTT. Translation: CAISESGAGNTEAFF.

This clone has just one count. The rearrangement uses TRBV29-1 and TRBJ2-5, with D possibly matching TRBD2 (6 bases). V was trimmed by 0 bases and J by 9 bases, leaving 14 bases between them. This CDR3 comprises 13 residues. The V gene's germline CDR1 is SQVTM and CDR2 ANQGSEA. This CDR3 is CSVEDPYGEAQYF. The CDR3 DNA follows: TGCAGCGTTGAAGATCCCTACGGGGAGGCCCAGTACTTC.

The rearrangement uses TRBV2 and TRBJ2-2; D gene unclear. From germline, CDR1 is SNHLY and CDR2 FYNNEI. This CDR3 region has 15 residues. V was clipped by 2 bases and J by 2 bases, with 9 bases between them. The CDR3 loop reads CASSEFSGNTGELFF. The CDR3 nucleotides read TGTGCCAGCAGTGAATTTTCGGGTAACACCGGGGAGCTGTTTTTT.

V and J are TRBV7-9 and TRBJ2-5; 7 positions match TRBD1. Trimming took 2 bases from V and 5 from J; bases not matched to a gene: 8. This CDR3 contains 15 residues. Germline loops: CDR1 SEHNR, CDR2 FQNEAQ (reference sequence). CDR3 region: CASSLMGTERETQYF. CDR3 bases: TGTGCCAGCAGCTTAATGGGGACAGAAAGGGAGACCCAGTACTTC.

The chain couples TRBV6-5 to TRBJ2-7; possibly TRBD2 for D (5 bases). Trimming cost V 6 bases and J 6 bases, with 18 bases left between them. The CDR3 totals 14 residues. Germline V gene sequence: CDR1 MNHEY, CDR2 SVGAGI. This chain's CDR3 is CASSPSGSGGEQYF. In DNA form, the CDR3 reads TGTGCCAGCAGCCCGTCGGGATCTGGCGGCGAGCAGTACTTC.

The rearrangement joins TRBV7-2 to TRBJ2-7, with D perhaps matching TRBD2 (7 bases). The germline V gene has CDR1 SGHTA and CDR2 FQGNSA. The CDR3 runs to 17 residues. With 5 bases removed from V and 3 bases from J, the gap between germline ends came to 23 bases. CDR3 amino acids: CASSPPPLGGGNYEQYF. The CDR3 DNA is TGTGCCAGCAGCCCCCCCCCACTGGGCGGGGGCAACTACGAGCAGTACTTC.

CDR3 sequence (DNA): TGTGCCAGCAGCTTAGCTCCCGAGCATGGCTACACCTTC. This sequence encodes CASSLAPEHGYTF. This chain uses TRBV7-6 with TRBJ1-2; no reliable D call. The CDR3 runs to 13 residues. The V gene lost 0 bases and the J gene lost 6 bases, with 8 bases spanning the gap. Germline V gene data show CDR1 as SGHVS and CDR2 as FNYEAQ.

The chain couples TRBV15 to TRBJ2-1; no clear D gene. CDR1 and CDR2 from the germline V gene are LNHNV and YYDKDF (reference sequence). CDR3 size: 13 residues. The germline V and J ends were trimmed by 0 bases and 8 bases, with 8 bases remaining between them. The CDR3 bases are TGTGCCACCAGCAGAGATGAAGGGTATGAGCAGTTCTTC. This encodes CATSRDEGYEQFF.

The genes are TRBV11-3 and TRBJ2-5; 12 nucleotides agree with TRBD2. This CDR3 is built from 16 residues. Per germline, CDR1 SGHNT and CDR2 YENEEA. With 4 bases clipped from V and 4 bases from J, the junction kept 7 bases outside the gene matches. The CDR3 coding sequence is TGTGCCAGCAGCTCACCGACTAGCGGGGGACCAGAGACCCAGTACTTC. This translates into CASSSPTSGGPETQYF.

This rearrangement joins TRBV2 to TRBJ2-1; TRBD2 agrees at 8 bases. The germline V gene has CDR1 SNHLY and CDR2 FYNNEI. The CDR3 contains 18 residues. V shed 7 bases, J shed 7 bases, and the junction held 21 bases outside the gene matches. The CDR3 coding sequence is TGTGCCAGCATCCCACGGACGGCTAGCGGGCCCTCGGGTAATGAGCAGTTCTTC. Its protein is CASIPRTASGPSGNEQFF. Looking up the rest from reference TRBV2 and TRBJ2-1 gives the full variable domain: EPEVTQTPSHQVTQMGQEVILRCVPISNHLYFYWYRQILGQKVEFLVSFYNNEISEKSEIFDDQFSVERPDGSNFTLKIRSTKLEDSAMYFCASIPRTASGPSGNEQFFGPGTRLTVL.

The V call is TRBV2, the J call TRBJ2-3; 8 nucleotides line up with TRBD2. V gave up 4 bases and J gave up 4 bases; unmatched junction bases: 4. The CDR3 is 14 residues long. Germline-derived CDR1 and CDR2 are SNHLY and FYNNEI. CDR3 bases: TGTGCCAGCAGTGGGACTAGCAGAGCAGATACGCAGTATTTT. It is translated as CASSGTSRADTQYF.

The chain has TRBV2 and TRBJ2-7, with a tentative D call TRBD2 (6 bases). Per the germline V gene, CDR1 is SNHLY and CDR2 is FYNNEI. The CDR3 extends over 15 amino acids. Trimming took 5 bases from V and 3 from J, leaving 17 bases between them. The CDR3 DNA sequence: TGTGCCAGCAGTTGGACTAATCCTCACCGCTACGAGCAGTACTTC. Amino acid sequence: CASSWTNPHRYEQYF.

V usage is TRBV6-1 and J usage is TRBJ1-1; no definite D call. Germline CDR1 and CDR2: MNHNS and SASEGT. The CDR3 totals 17 residues. The V and J ends lost 1 base and 0 bases respectively, with 15 bases between them. CDR3 sequence: CASSEGRWRPMNTEAFF. The CDR3 DNA reads TGTGCCAGCAGTGAAGGGAGGTGGCGCCCGATGAACACTGAAGCTTTCTTT.

This clone has a single count. The genes are TRBV7-6 and TRBJ1-1, with 11 bases lining up with TRBD1. V shed 5 bases, J shed 11 bases, and the junction held 7 bases outside the gene matches. The CDR3 runs 13 residues. CDR1 is SGHVS and CDR2 is FNYEAQ in the germline V gene. This CDR3 is CASSPGQGASAFF. The DNA for the CDR3 is TGTGCCAGCAGCCCCGGACAGGGGGCCTCGGCTTTCTTT.

V gene TRBV28 combines with J gene TRBJ1-2; D call uncertain. Germline CDR1 MDHEN, CDR2 SYDVKM. The CDR3 is 10 amino acids. V was shortened by 6 bases and J by 5 bases, with 4 bases between the two germline ends. The CDR3 sequence: CASRGYGYTF. Here the CDR3 DNA reads TGTGCCAGCAGGGGGTATGGCTACACCTTC.

The rearrangement joins TRBV4-1 to TRBJ2-7, with D unclear. The V end was cut by 0 bases, the J end by 1 base, with 13 bases between. Germline lookup yields CDR1 MGHRA and CDR2 YSYEKL. CDR3 length equals 16 residues. The CDR3 here is CASSQDESGYSYEQYF. The CDR3, as DNA: TGCGCCAGCAGCCAAGATGAGTCAGGCTATTCCTACGAGCAGTACTTC.

This clone was counted between two and nine times. This chain connects TRBV27 to TRBJ2-5; 7 nucleotides line up with TRBD1. The J segment lost 4 bases and the V segment lost 5 bases, leaving 4 bases of the junction unmatched. This CDR3 contains 13 residues. Germline V gene data show CDR1 as MNHEY and CDR2 as SMNVEV (reference sequence). The CDR3 DNA follows: TGTGCCAGCAGTCCGACAGGGCGAGAGACCCAGTACTTC. Protein product: CASSPTGRETQYF.

To note about this clone: The same CDR3 also results from other DNA sequences found in this sample. This chain links TRBV28 with TRBJ2-7; D uncertain. Germline CDR1 reads MDHEN; CDR2 reads SYDVKM. Trimming stripped 8 bases from V and 3 bases from J, with 11 bases between. The CDR3 sequence is 12 residues long. The CDR3 DNA sequence: TGTGCCAGCTCGTTCCAGAACTACGAGCAGTACTTC. Its protein is CASSFQNYEQYF.

V and J are TRBV5-6 and TRBJ1-4, with TRBD1 identical over 7 bases. Germline loops: CDR1 SGHDT, CDR2 YYEEEE. The CDR3 is 15 residues long. Trimming at V came to 6 bases and at J to 4 bases, leaving 9 bases not matched to a gene. CDR3 coding DNA: TGTGCCAGCAAGGTAAGGGGGCGTTTTAATGAAAAACTGTTTTTT. Residues: CASKVRGRFNEKLFF.

V is TRBV7-2 and J is TRBJ2-5; TRBD2 is a possible D gene (5 bases). This CDR3 spans 14 amino acids. Germline V gene lookup returns CDR1 SGHTA and CDR2 FQGNSA. The V gene lost 3 bases and the J gene lost 1 base, with 9 bases spanning the gap. CDR3 nucleotide sequence: TGTGCCAGCAGCTTGTTGGGAGCCCAAGAGACCCAGTACTTC. Translating gives CASSLLGAQETQYF.

The V gene is TRBV10-1, the J gene TRBJ1-6; 7 bases fit TRBD1. The CDR3 is 13 amino acids. The germline gives CDR1 WNHNN, CDR2 SYGVQD (reference sequence). V gave up 3 bases and J gave up 7 bases; unmatched junction bases: 0. The CDR3 sequence is CASSDRGNSPLHF. The DNA for the CDR3 is TGCGCCAGCAGTGACAGGGGGAATTCACCCCTCCACTTT.

The chain carries TRBV18 and TRBJ2-2; TRBD2 might be the D (5 bases). V lost 4 bases and J lost 4, with 10 bases in between. Per germline, CDR1 KGHSH and CDR2 LQKENI. The CDR3 has 14 amino acids. As DNA, the CDR3 is TGTGCCAGCTCACAACTTCTAGCCACCGGGGAGCTGTTTTTT. Protein sequence: CASSQLLATGELFF.

The chain is built from TRBV19 and TRBJ1-5; D call uncertain. CDR1 and CDR2 from the germline V gene are LNHDA and SQIVND (reference sequence). This CDR3 region has 14 residues. Trimming left V 7 bases short and J 1 base short, with 11 bases between. The CDR3, as DNA: TGTGCCAGTAACATCCAAAGGAGCAATCAGCCCCAGCATTTT. It encodes CASNIQRSNQPQHF. Using reference TRBV19 and TRBJ1-5 for the parts outside the CDR3, the full variable domain is DGGITQSPKYLFRKEGQNVTLSCEQNLNHDAMYWYRQDPGQGLRLIYYSQIVNDFQKGDIAEGYSVSREKKESFPLTVTSAQKNPTAFYLCASNIQRSNQPQHFGDGTRLSIL.

This chain connects TRBV5-8 to TRBJ2-2; possibly TRBD1 for D (5 bases). CDR3 size: 17 residues. Germline CDR1 SGHTS, CDR2 YDEGEE. Trimming stripped 4 bases from V and 0 bases from J, with 16 bases between. CDR3 bases: TGTGCCAGCAGCCCAGGACATGTTAACGCGAACACCGGGGAGCTGTTTTTT. Translation gives CASSPGHVNANTGELFF.

The chain recombines TRBV29-1 with TRBJ1-1; D gene uncertain. Germline V CDR1 and CDR2: SQVTM, ANQGSEA. The CDR3 sequence is 15 residues long. The V end lost 1 base, the J end lost 10 bases, and 22 bases lay between the germline ends. The CDR3: CSVEAPSKGSGRAFF. In DNA, the CDR3 is TGCAGCGTTGAAGCACCCTCAAAGGGCTCAGGCCGAGCTTTCTTT.

The genes are TRBV9 and TRBJ2-7; the match to TRBD2 covers 8 bases. Germline CDR1 SGDLS, CDR2 YYNGEE. V shed 4 bases, J shed 5 bases, and the junction held 14 bases outside the gene matches. This CDR3 is built from 16 residues. CDR3 nucleotides: TGTGCCAGCAGCTTCTTAGGACTAGCCGCTTCCCACGAGCAGTACTTC. Translation: CASSFLGLAASHEQYF.